The source of this T cell receptor beta chain is a study of cytomegalovirus exposure and HLA in healthy donors (dated by TCRdb to about 2017). About the investigation overall: According to an earlier analysis of 587 of the donors, roughly 180 million T cells yielded some 110 million unique TCR beta sequences and less than 300 Gb of sequence data. Roughly 300 gigabases of sequencing data and approximately 85 million unique TCR sequences were included in an early release covering roughly 600 HLA-typed donors. Of the approximately 400 genotyped donors, less than 85% were placed in the genetic ancestry cluster associated with self-reported Caucasian donors. The study was designed to test whether signatures of past pathogen exposure could be identified by cataloging public T cell receptors. The T cell repertoires of 670 or so subjects were profiled by immunosequencing and related to cytomegalovirus serostatus. Besides the first cohort of 666 subjects, a separate validation cohort made up of 90 to 150 different subjects was used. To predict cytomegalovirus infection status, the study combined high-throughput TCR immunosequencing, statistical association of individual TCRs with disease status, and machine learning. A later analysis re-examined previously published TCR beta repertoires from hundreds of donors and added high-resolution HLA genotyping to investigate patterns of TCR occurrence. In the later analysis, no new phenotypic data were used to find candidate immune exposures; instead, reliance was placed on TCR beta sequences and their occurrence across donors. An earlier analysis of roughly 600 of the donors used high-throughput TCR beta sequencing to judge whether each TCR beta V gene segment behaved as functional or pseudogenic. Donor age, sex, ethnicity and CMV serostatus were compiled alongside the repertoire data. Genome-wide SNP genotypes for about 65% of the roughly 700 donors were used in a later genetic analysis, which treated that subset as a discovery cohort. Every repertoire in the discovery cohort had been generated on one and the same sequencing platform. Class I and class II HLA loci were covered by the typing at four-digit resolution. The number of donors typed differed by locus, with 629-630 for A, B, C, DRB1 and DQB1, around 520 for DQA1, 600 to 610 for DPA1, and around 450 for DPB1. About 5 DR-DQ haplotypes were handled as single units for association and clustering, since linkage in the cohort was strong. On average, over 200,000 unique TCR beta nucleotide sequences were sequenced per donor among some 420 genotyped donors of the cohort, with around 19% of those sequences being non-productive. What the work shows at the level of the full study, not this receptor alone: Roughly uniform sequencing depth across donors was assumed in presence/absence analyses, although this assumption may not hold. In a later analysis, TCR association rates were found to vary across HLA loci, with the most associated TCRs seen for DRB1 alleles and the fewest for HLA-C alleles. Broadly in line with IMGT annotations, most TCR beta V segments showed up in productive rearrangements about 87% or about 30% of the time in an earlier analysis of 450 to 750 of the donors. According to the authors, the approach could potentially be generalized to other disease states and immunological phenotypes. In a later analysis, several top co-occurrence clusters were reported to appear linked to parvovirus B19, influenza, CMV and Epstein-Barr virus. The cohort was sequenced for TCR beta chains only, and without alpha or paired-chain data the features that could be detected were limited. Because counts were too low, fewer than 20 rarely observed V segments, including chromosome 9 orphons, were excluded from the earlier analysis of around 590 of the donors. The sequencing pipeline was judged likely to have produced a cluster of highly shared sequence variants as a technical artifact. Most CMV-associated TCR beta chains appeared to be HLA-restricted in a later analysis, and the HLA associations seemed to be driven largely by CMV exposure. Compared with equally common non-associated chains, HLA-associated TCR beta chains in a later analysis were more clonally expanded and had lower generation probabilities. Immune exposure information for the cohort was limited to CMV serostatus. The study listed 150 to 200 TCR beta chains as associated with cytomegalovirus. Compared with the 666-donor mean, donors in an Asian-associated ancestry cluster had fewer N-insertions in productive TCRs, according to a later genetic analysis. A further reported finding was that TCR beta sequences accurately predicted the HLA-A and HLA-B alleles for most subjects in the first cohort. In a later analysis, 15,000 to 20,000 TCR beta sequences were associated with specific HLA alleles at a false discovery rate of 0.05. In both the original and validation cohorts, the classifier was reported to diagnose cytomegalovirus status with high specificity and sensitivity. A few of the identified cytomegalovirus-associated TCR beta chains were confirmed in vitro to be specific for cytomegalovirus antigens. The 87-base-pair reads could not distinguish some IMGT-functional V segments, including TRBV6-2 and TRBV6-3, so those segments were excluded. A later genetic analysis associated a missense DCLRE1C variant with V-gene and J-gene trimming of TCR beta chains, and an independent cohort replicated the association. Most TCR sequences were seen in very few donors, while some public TCRs were found in many individuals. When HLA alleles, especially DR and DQ, strongly co-occurred, TCR associations were difficult to assign to individual alleles. Linkage disequilibrium might explain the correlated functional status among segregating V segments, but an unknown experimental factor could not be ruled out. Because some donors lacked HLA typing at each locus, the association tests relied only on the typed subset.

This clone has more than one count but fewer than ten. Its antigen is still unknown. Within one base of it there is no much larger clone, and no base qualities were kept. The library was produced with the immunoSEQ multiplex PCR assay. The multiplex PCR relied on a mix of 60 forward primers for TCR Vbeta segments and 13 reverse primers for TCR Jbeta segments. The CDR3 region of rearranged TCR beta genes was amplified from genomic DNA by a multiplex PCR assay. The amplified TCR beta libraries were sequenced on the Illumina HiSeq System as 87-base-pair reads. On the study's bioinformatics: A later analysis tallied tens of millions of unique TCR beta chains across the 666 repertoires, and about 10 million of those chains were shared by two or more donors. To remove PCR and sequencing errors, raw reads were error-corrected and collapsed into unique sequences using a nearest-neighbor algorithm that merged closely related sequences. Alignment of CDR3 sequences to IMGT reference sequences was used to assign V, D and J gene segments. For a sequence to be retained, a match of at least six nucleotides was required to both a V gene segment and a J gene segment. A rearrangement counted as productive if the CDR3 had no stop codons and remained in frame with V and J, and every other rearrangement counted as non-productive. CDR3 was defined by IMGT convention, running from the second conserved V-encoded cysteine to the conserved J-encoded phenylalanine. In an earlier analysis of more than 550 of the donors, sequences lacking an unambiguous match to a single V gene segment were excluded. In an earlier analysis of several hundred of the donors, V segments were called functional above 56.7% productive rearrangements and were called segregating when the between-donor standard deviation exceeded 5%. A statistical classification framework was built to diagnose cytomegalovirus status from the catalog of TCR beta chain sequences. A later analysis assigned V and J genes by comparing TCR nucleotide sequences with IMGT/GENE-DB human TR gene sequences. In a later analysis, CDR3 sequences and most-parsimonious VDJ recombination scenarios were assigned using the TCRdist pipeline. In a later analysis, each TCR beta chain was defined by its CDR3 amino acid sequence together with its V-gene family, and reads lacking a unique V-gene family were excluded. In a later analysis, 500 to 650 highly shared, low-generation-probability nucleotide sequences were removed to address suspected cross-contamination and a sequencing artifact. For each public chain, a later analysis derived a clonal expansion index from normalized ranks of inferred template counts within each repertoire. A later analysis computed generation probabilities with a VDJ recombination model fitted to out-of-frame rearrangements, and checked the results against IGoR. In a later analysis, hypergeometric tests were used to score TCR-TCR, TCR-HLA and TCR-CMV co-occurrence, with a repertoire-size bias correction applied to TCR pairs. False discovery rates were estimated in a later analysis by permuting HLA or CMV assignments 20 times. In a later analysis, co-occurring TCRs were grouped using DBSCAN, and TCRdist sequence similarity was added for clustering within HLA-allele-positive subsets. Co-occurrence clustering excluded repertoires with fewer than 30,000 or more than 120,000 public chains, plus five with anomalous nucleotide sharing. TCRdb took over this immuneACCESS table, retaining in-frame rearrangements with V and J assigned. Such tables are incomplete; in checked studies, under half of the missing clones stem from an unresolved V gene, and the remainder is unexplained. V, J and clone size were drawn from that table, and D and trimming were deduced from the DNA. In all, the sample holds approximately 110,000 clones, and about 78% of those were seen once. The ten largest clones capture about 7.9% of the sample.

The cohort comprised 670 or so healthy bone marrow donors. All cohort members were sampled while nominally healthy, although unrecorded immune exposures were likely present. The donor tested CMV seropositive and was one of the 289 seropositive cohort members. A peripheral blood sample was provided by each donor, and peripheral blood mononuclear cells were used for TCR beta sequencing. Genomic DNA extraction from the blood cell samples was performed with the Qiagen DNeasy Blood Extraction Kit. Cut back by 0 bases and 2 bases, the V and J ends lie 17 bases apart. The germline V gene sets CDR1 to LGHNA and CDR2 to YSLEER. From its cysteine to its phenylalanine, the CDR3 spans 18 amino acids. The read is trimmed to its CDR3 DNA, 54 bases read in frame from base 1.

The rearranged chain carries TRBV4-3 and TRBJ1-3; no D gene can be assigned with confidence. The TCR originated in a woman aged 40 to 50 in good health and CMV-seropositive. Source material: PBMCs. The DNA sequence is as follows: TGCGCCAGCAGCCAAGATCTGAGGGAAGGCATTACTGGAAACACCATATATTTT. It translates to CASSQDLREGITGNTIYF.